The source of this T cell receptor (beta chain) is a study of shared clonotypes between healthy human individuals. Study outcomes and limitations: Several donors held around 5% of naive CD4 clonotypes in common.

From CD4+ cells came CD45RA+ naive and CD45RA-negative memory subsets. Each replicate PCR on the sorted subsets used 200 to 250 ng DNA (around 30,000 T cell genomes). The assay was immunoSEQ multiplex PCR, and TCRdb's table has in-frame clones only and misses some. The data show about 730,000 clones, 72% seen once. To note about this clone: Its antigen is not identified.

V was cut by 1 base and J by 8 bases, with 16 bases left in between. CDR1 and CDR2 from the germline V gene are SGDLS and YYNGEE. This CDR3 is 15 amino acids long. The rearrangement uses TRBV9 and TRBJ2-1; TRBD2 might be the D (6 bases). Input material: memory CD4+ T cells sorted from blood. The subset is: CD45RA-negative fraction. The TCR sequence derives from a woman in her thirties in good health. CDR3 nucleotide sequence: TGTGCCAGCAGCGTAAGCGGGTACCACGGATATGAGCAGTTCTTC. Protein sequence: CASSVSGYHGYEQFF. The full variable domain, its missing parts supplied by reference TRBV9 and TRBJ2-1, is DSGVTQTPKHLITATGQRVTLRCSPRSGDLSVYWYQQSLDQGLQFLIQYYNGEERAKGNILERFSAQQFPDLHSELNLSSLELGDSALYFCASSVSGYHGYEQFFGPGTRLTVL.